Following are 11 T cell receptor beta chains from one sample sequenced in a study of T cell changes during pregnancy in multiple sclerosis. Here immunoSEQ multiplex PCR was the method, and the copy in TCRdb shows in-frame clones only, minus some. The sample consists of about 41,000 clones, roughly nine tenths of them appearing once. The sample in question was CD8+ T cells from peripheral blood mononuclear cells, obtained in the third trimester of pregnancy. The receptor set was obtained from a female donor with multiple sclerosis, enrolled in a pregnancy study.

The chain employs TRBV6-1 and TRBJ2-7; 9 bases match TRBD2. The CDR3 runs 13 residues. Trimming cost V 8 bases and J 5 bases; bases outside gene matches: 7. The germline gives CDR1 MNHNS, CDR2 SASEGT. CDR3 nucleotide sequence: TGTGCCAGCCCCGGGACTAGCTCGCACGAGCAGTACTTC. It encodes CASPGTSSHEQYF.

Of note for this clone: Relative to the germline gene, one junction end is altered; a read error may explain this. DNA of the CDR3: TGTGCTAGCAGCCCCGAGGTCGGTCGGCTCCCCGACACCGGGGAGCTGTTTTTT. Protein sequence: CASSPEVGRLPDTGELFF. The chain employs TRBV7-7 and TRBJ2-2; D call uncertain. The CDR3 spans 18 residues. Germline V lookup: CDR1 SSHAT, CDR2 FNYEAQ (reference sequence).

V and J are TRBV6-6 and TRBJ1-1; D gene ambiguous. V gave up 7 bases and J gave up 5 bases, with 11 bases separating them. Germline V gene sequence: CDR1 MNHNY, CDR2 SVGAGI (reference sequence). The CDR3 runs to 12 residues. CDR3 sequence: CASKEGVTEAFF. Here the CDR3 DNA reads TGTGCCAGCAAAGAGGGCGTGACTGAAGCTTTCTTT.

The rearrangement uses TRBV28 and TRBJ2-7, with D tentatively TRBD2 (5 bases). The CDR3 loop spans 12 amino acids. V shed 5 bases and J shed 4 bases, with 9 bases lying between them. The germline V gene encodes CDR1 MDHEN and CDR2 SYDVKM. The CDR3 bases are TGTGCCAGCAGTGGACTGCGGTACGAGCAGTACTTC. Encoded protein: CASSGLRYEQYF.

V is TRBV7-2 and J is TRBJ2-3; TRBD2 aligns across 13 bases. V shed 5 bases, J shed 5 bases, and the junction held 10 bases outside the gene matches. The CDR3 is 17 residues long. Germline lookup yields CDR1 SGHTA and CDR2 FQGNSA. CDR3 region: CASSDTLAGGPGDTQYF. CDR3 DNA sequence: TGTGCCAGCAGCGACACACTAGCGGGAGGGCCAGGAGATACGCAGTATTTT.

The chain is built from TRBV6-6 and TRBJ1-2, with 9 bases identical to TRBD1. The V gene's germline CDR1 is MNHNY and CDR2 SVGAGI (reference sequence). CDR3 length: 13 amino acids. Trimming took 6 bases from V and 3 from J; bases not matched to a gene: 2. Here the CDR3 reads CASRGQGHYGYTF. CDR3 coding DNA: TGTGCCAGCAGAGGACAGGGGCACTATGGCTACACCTTC.

The V gene is TRBV28, the J gene TRBJ2-1, with TRBD1 as a possible D gene (6 bases). Germline V gene sequence: CDR1 MDHEN, CDR2 SYDVKM. V lost 3 bases, J lost 1 base, and 7 bases lay in between. This CDR3 comprises 14 residues. CDR3: CASSFRGSYNEQFF. CDR3 nucleotides: TGTGCCAGCAGTTTCAGGGGTTCCTACAATGAGCAGTTCTTC.

The V call is TRBV7-9, the J call TRBJ2-7; tentatively, D is TRBD2 (5 bases). Germline assignment: CDR1 SEHNR and CDR2 FQNEAQ (reference sequence). The CDR3 is 14 residues long. V was shortened by 3 bases and J by 4 bases, with 13 bases between the two germline ends. CDR3 bases: TGTGCCAGCAGCTTCCCCGGGGATGGTTACGAGCAGTACTTC. It is translated as CASSFPGDGYEQYF.

The chain recombines TRBV7-9 with TRBJ2-7, with 9 bases aligning to TRBD2. CDR1 is SEHNR, CDR2 FQNEAQ, per germline (reference sequence). J was trimmed by 5 bases and V by 5 bases; bases with no gene match: 16. The CDR3 totals 17 residues. The CDR3 nucleotides are TGTGCCAGCAGCAACCTCGGGGCGGGAGGGCCGTTCCACGAGCAGTACTTC. This codes for CASSNLGAGGPFHEQYF.

The chain has TRBV11-3 and TRBJ2-1; tentatively, D is TRBD2 (5 bases). The ends were cut back, 5 bases at V and 5 bases at J, with 16 bases in the middle. Per germline, CDR1 SGHNT and CDR2 YENEEA. The CDR3 sequence is 15 residues long. CDR3 residues: CASSPRGLLNNEQFF. The CDR3 nucleotides read TGTGCCAGCAGCCCCCGAGGGTTGCTAAACAATGAGCAGTTCTTC.

CDR3 in amino acids: CASSGQLETDTQYF. DNA for the CDR3: TGTGCCAGCAGTGGTCAACTAGAGACAGATACGCAGTATTTT. The chain has TRBV25-1 and TRBJ2-3; TRBD2 is a possible D gene (5 bases). The CDR3 runs to 14 residues. The germline CDR1 and CDR2 sequences are MGHDK and SYGVNS. V lost 4 bases and J 3 bases, leaving 11 bases between the germline ends.